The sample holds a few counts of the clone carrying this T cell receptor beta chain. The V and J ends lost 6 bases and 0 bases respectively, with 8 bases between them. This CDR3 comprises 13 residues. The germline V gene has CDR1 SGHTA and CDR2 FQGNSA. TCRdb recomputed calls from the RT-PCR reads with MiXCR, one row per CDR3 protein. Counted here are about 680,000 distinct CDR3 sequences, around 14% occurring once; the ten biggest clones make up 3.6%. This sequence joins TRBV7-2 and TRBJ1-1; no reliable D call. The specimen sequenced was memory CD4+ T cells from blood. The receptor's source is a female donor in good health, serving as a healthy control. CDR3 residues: CASRLIMNTEAFF. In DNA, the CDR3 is TGTGCCAGCAGACTCATCATGAACACTGAAGCTTTCTTT.